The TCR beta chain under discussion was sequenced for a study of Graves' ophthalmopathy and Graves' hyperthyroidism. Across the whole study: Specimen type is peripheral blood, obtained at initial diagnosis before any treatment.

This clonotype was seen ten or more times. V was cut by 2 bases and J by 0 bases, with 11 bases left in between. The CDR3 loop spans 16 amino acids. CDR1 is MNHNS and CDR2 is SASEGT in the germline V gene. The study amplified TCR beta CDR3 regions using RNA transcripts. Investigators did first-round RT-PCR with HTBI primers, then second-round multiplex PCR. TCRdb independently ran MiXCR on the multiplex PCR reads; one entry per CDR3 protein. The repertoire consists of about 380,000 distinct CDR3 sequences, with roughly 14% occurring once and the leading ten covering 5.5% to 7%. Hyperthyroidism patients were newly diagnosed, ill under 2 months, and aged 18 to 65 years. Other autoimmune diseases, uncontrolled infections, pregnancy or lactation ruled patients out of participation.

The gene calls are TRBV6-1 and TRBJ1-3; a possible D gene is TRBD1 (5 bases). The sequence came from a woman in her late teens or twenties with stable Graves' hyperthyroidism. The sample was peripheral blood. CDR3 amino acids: CASSESGTFSGNTIYF. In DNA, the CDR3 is TGTGCCAGCAGTGAAAGCGGGACCTTCTCTGGAAACACCATATATTTT.